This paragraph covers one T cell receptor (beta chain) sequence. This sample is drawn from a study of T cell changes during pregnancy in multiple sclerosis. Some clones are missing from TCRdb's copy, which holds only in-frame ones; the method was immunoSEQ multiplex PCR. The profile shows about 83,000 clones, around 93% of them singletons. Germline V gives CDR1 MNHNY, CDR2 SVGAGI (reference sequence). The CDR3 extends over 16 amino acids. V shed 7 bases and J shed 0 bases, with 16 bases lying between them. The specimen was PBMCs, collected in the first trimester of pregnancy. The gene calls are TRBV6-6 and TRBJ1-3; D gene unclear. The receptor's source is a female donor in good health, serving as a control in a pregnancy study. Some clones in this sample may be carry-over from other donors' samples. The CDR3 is CASTVGSPLSGNTIYF. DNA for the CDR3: TGTGCCAGCACCGTCGGGAGCCCCCTCTCTGGAAACACCATATATTTT.